This is a list of T cell receptor beta chains from one sample in a study of long-term antiretroviral therapy in people with HIV. Produced via immunoSEQ multiplex PCR; TCRdb's table is partial and in-frame only. The table has under 30,000 clones, roughly 94% seen once. The sequenced sample was unsorted PBMCs, obtained around 5.2 years after starting antiretroviral therapy. The source is a woman aged 45-65 years with HIV. The CDR3 runs from the conserved cysteine through the conserved F or W. The D gene is left open where the match is weak. Rows may omit the clone size; those that give it use once, few, many or a size class.

abundance,j_gene,d_gene,v_gene,CDR3aa,CDR3nt
once,TRBJ2-3,-,TRBV9,CASSSRTASTDTQYF,TGTGCCAGCAGCTCGAGGACAGCTAGCACAGATACGCAGTATTTT
-,TRBJ1-2,-,TRBV18,CASSPPGASGIIRYGYTF,TGTGCCAGCTCACCACCGGGGGCTTCAGGGATCATTCGCTATGGCTACACCTTC
-,TRBJ2-3,TRBD2,TRBV28,CASSLETSGRAPDTQYF,TGTGCCAGCAGTTTGGAAACTAGCGGGAGGGCCCCAGATACGCAGTATTTT
-,TRBJ2-1,TRBD1,TRBV5-4,CASSLDLGQGYEQFF,TGTGCCAGCAGCTTGGATCTAGGACAGGGGTATGAGCAGTTCTTC
-,TRBJ2-5,-,TRBV5-1,CASSFWDGETQYF,TGCGCCAGCAGCTTTTGGGACGGAGAGACCCAGTACTTC
few,TRBJ1-1,-,TRBV27,CAVQQGGNTEAFF,TGTGCCGTCCAACAGGGAGGGAACACTGAAGCTTTCTTT
-,TRBJ2-7,-,TRBV11-2,CASSWEQRYEQYF,TGTGCCAGCAGCTGGGAGCAGCGCTACGAGCAGTACTTC
-,TRBJ1-3,-,TRBV6-5,CASSSQGNTIYF,TGTGCCAGCAGTTCGCAGGGAAACACCATATATTTT
-,TRBJ2-7,-,TRBV6-1,CASSASQPRWAEQYF,TGTGCCAGCAGTGCTTCTCAACCCCGCTGGGCCGAGCAGTACTTC
-,TRBJ2-7,TRBD2,TRBV7-2,CASSLAGLAGVNEQYF,TGTGCCAGCAGCTTAGCCGGACTAGCGGGAGTCAACGAGCAGTACTTC
-,TRBJ1-2,TRBD1,TRBV5-1,CASSFGTGVVYGYTF,TGCGCCAGCAGCTTCGGGACAGGGGTCGTCTATGGCTACACCTTC
once,TRBJ2-1,-,TRBV11-2,CASSSPGTLGNEQFF,TGTGCCAGCAGCTCCCCCGGGACTCTTGGGAATGAGCAGTTCTTC
-,TRBJ2-2,-,TRBV4-2,CASSQDNGGPGGELFF,TGTGCCAGCAGCCAAGATAACGGAGGGCCAGGCGGGGAGCTGTTTTTT
-,TRBJ2-5,TRBD1,TRBV28,CASSLGPGQPGETQYF,TGTGCCAGCAGTTTGGGACCGGGACAGCCGGGGGAGACCCAGTACTTC
-,TRBJ2-2,-,TRBV29-1,CSVEEPGELFF,TGCAGCGTTGAAGAGCCCGGGGAGCTGTTTTTT
-,TRBJ2-5,-,TRBV6-4,CASSVHSFQETQYF,TGTGCCAGCAGTGTTCACAGTTTCCAAGAGACCCAGTACTTC
once,TRBJ2-7,-,TRBV28,CASSSHLFTYEQYF,TGTGCCAGCAGTTCTCACCTCTTCACCTACGAGCAGTACTTC
-,TRBJ2-6,TRBD1,TRBV5-1,CASSLDGTGNSGANVLTF,TGCGCCAGCAGCTTGGATGGGACAGGGAACTCTGGGGCCAACGTCCTGACTTTC
-,TRBJ1-4,TRBD1,TRBV28,CASSTTGTGNEKLFF,TGTGCCAGCAGTACCACCGGGACAGGGAATGAAAAACTGTTTTTT
-,TRBJ2-7,-,TRBV11-2,CASSLASSHEQYF,TGTGCCAGCAGCTTAGCCTCGAGCCACGAGCAGTACTTC
-,TRBJ2-7,-,TRBV2,CASSGGALEQYF,TGTGCCAGCAGTGGGGGGGCACTCGAGCAGTACTTC
-,TRBJ2-7,-,TRBV7-9,CASSGGTSSRSDYEQYF,TGTGCCAGCAGCGGTGGCACCAGCAGCAGGTCGGATTACGAGCAGTACTTC
-,TRBJ1-3,-,TRBV5-1,CASSLAGRVAGNTIYF,TGCGCCAGCAGCTTGGCCGGCCGGGTGGCTGGAAACACCATATATTTT
-,TRBJ2-7,-,TRBV5-1,CASSGRGPYEQYF,TGCGCCAGCAGCGGACGGGGGCCCTACGAGCAGTACTTC
-,TRBJ2-1,TRBD2,TRBV27,CASSKLAGGPANNEQFF,TGTGCCAGCAGTAAGTTAGCGGGAGGGCCGGCCAACAATGAGCAGTTCTTC
-,TRBJ2-4,-,TRBV21-1,CASSPRTAPYF,TGTGCCAGCAGCCCCCGGACAGCTCCGTACTTC
-,TRBJ1-1,-,TRBV6-5,CASSYEFTGNTEAFF,TGTGCCAGCAGTTACGAGTTTACAGGGAACACTGAAGCTTTCTTT
-,TRBJ1-1,TRBD1,TRBV28,CASSSGQGYEAFF,TGTGCCAGCAGTTCAGGACAGGGCTATGAAGCTTTCTTT
-,TRBJ1-1,-,TRBV5-1,CASSAGTTTNSEAFF,TGCGCCAGCAGCGCCGGCACAACGACTAATTCTGAAGCTTTCTTT